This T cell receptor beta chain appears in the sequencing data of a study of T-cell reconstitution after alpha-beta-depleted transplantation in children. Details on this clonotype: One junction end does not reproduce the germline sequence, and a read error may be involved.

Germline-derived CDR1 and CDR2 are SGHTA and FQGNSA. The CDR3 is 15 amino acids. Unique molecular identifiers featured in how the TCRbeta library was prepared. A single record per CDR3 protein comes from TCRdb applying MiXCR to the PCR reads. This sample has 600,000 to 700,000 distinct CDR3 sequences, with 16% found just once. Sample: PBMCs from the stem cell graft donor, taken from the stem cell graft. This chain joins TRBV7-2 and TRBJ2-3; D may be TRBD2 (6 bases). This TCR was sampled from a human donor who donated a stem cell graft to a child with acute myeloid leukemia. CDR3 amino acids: CASGLDGGGTDTQYF. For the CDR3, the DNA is TGTGCCAGCGGCTTGGACGGAGGGGGCACAGATACGCAGTATTTT.